This T cell receptor (beta chain) was observed in a study of monozygotic twins with cystic fibrosis. As for the study in general: Roughly 3 micrograms of fragmented DNA underwent approximately 15 PCR cycles for library preparation. General study findings and limits: Co-twins had the most similar V usage for 13 of 16 pairs, J for 8. Monozygotic CF twin pairs shared significantly more nucleotide-identical clonotypes than unrelated CF individuals did.

This clone has just a few counts. The target antigen is unknown. This CDR3 comprises 13 residues. V shed 1 base and J shed 4 bases, with 8 bases lying between them. CDR1 is SGHDT, CDR2 YYEEEE, per germline. Data came from immunoSEQ multiplex PCR; TCRdb stores just in-frame clones and leaves some out. The sample gives about 35,000 clones, roughly 66% of which show up once; around 0.78% is in the top ten. Sequenced sample: blood. The chain couples TRBV5-6 to TRBJ1-1; no definite D call. The receptor's source is a girl between 5 and 17 years old with cystic fibrosis. CDR3 protein: CASSLKGPTEAFF. CDR3 DNA: TGTGCCAGCAGCTTGAAAGGGCCCACTGAAGCTTTCTTT.